This T cell receptor (beta chain) was identified during a study of cytomegalovirus exposure and HLA in healthy donors (dated by TCRdb to about 2017). Background on the whole study: According to a later analysis, the roughly 130 validation repertoires were produced on the same platform as the 680 or so repertoires of the first cohort. The study aimed to test whether signatures of past pathogen exposure could be identified by cataloging public T cell receptors. Along with the approximately 700-subject first cohort, a separate validation cohort of around 110 different subjects was used. The study combined high-throughput TCR immunosequencing, statistical association of individual TCRs with disease status, and machine learning to predict cytomegalovirus infection status.

Trimming costs V 1 base and J 6 bases, and their ends lie 12 bases apart. Sequences MGHDK (CDR1) and SYGVNS (CDR2) are obtained from the germline V gene. The CDR3 runs 15 amino acids, cysteine and phenylalanine included. This entry keeps only the CDR3 DNA: 45 bases, framed from base 1. To note about this clone: Its antigen is still unknown. Per-base qualities were not stored, and no clone one base away is much larger.

The paper's findings and limits, for the study overall: Of the cluster scores, around 95% were above 0 in a later analysis, which found that TCRs clustered in the first cohort also tended to co-occur in the 120 or so validation repertoires. It was suggested by the authors that the approach could potentially be generalized to other disease states and immunological phenotypes. Across donors, most TCR sequences were observed very rarely, whereas some public TCRs were present in many individuals. In the study, around 160 TCR beta chains were listed as associated with cytomegalovirus. Cytomegalovirus status was reported to be diagnosed by the classifier with high specificity and sensitivity in both the original and validation cohorts. All 120 or so repertoires were used to score co-occurrence in the validation cohort in a later analysis, because that analysis had no HLA typing for the cohort. In vitro tests confirmed that a few of the cytomegalovirus-associated TCR beta chains recognize cytomegalovirus antigens.

The protocol used for the library was the immunoSEQ multiplex PCR assay. As for the original processing: A statistical classification framework was built to diagnose cytomegalovirus status from the catalog of TCR beta chain sequences. As stored in TCRdb, this immuneACCESS dataset retains in-frame rearrangements with V and J assigned. A fraction of the clones does not appear; measured against another copy, unresolved V genes explain less than half of the discrepancy, and the remainder lacks a known reason. D and trimming come from the DNA, and the V and J calls and clone size come from that table. The sample table records about 56,000 clones; roughly 92% of these occur just once. The ten most abundant clones make up 1.1% of the sample. The donors belonged to the validation cohort of 120 subjects, which was separate from the roughly 700-subject first cohort.

The rearrangement combines TRBV25-1 with TRBJ1-4, and possibly TRBD1, on 5 matching bases. The TCR sequence derives from a man aged 18-30 years in good health and CMV-seronegative. The sample consisted of PBMCs. The nucleotide sequence reads as follows: TGTGCCAGCAGTGAATGGGGGGGATCTGATGAAAAACTGTTTTTT. Translated, this gives CASSEWGGSDEKLFF.